This T cell receptor (beta chain) was captured in a study of T cell responses to AZD1222 COVID-19 vaccine. Germline V lookup: CDR1 SGHVS, CDR2 FQNEAQ. V lost 5 bases and J lost 6; bases outside the gene matches: 8. This CDR3 spans 16 amino acids. A remark on this clone: Its antigen is still unknown.

The study's findings and limits: Just a handful of AZD1222 recipients tested seropositive at baseline.

The assay was immunoSEQ multiplex PCR, and TCRdb's table has in-frame clones only and misses some. Among about 88,000 clones, approximately 90% were seen once, and the ten largest hold about 5%. This sequence joins TRBV7-8 and TRBJ2-1; the match to TRBD2 covers 12 bases. The specimen comprised peripheral blood, sampled 28 days after the second AZD1222 dose. This receptor was identified in an adult who received the AZD1222 COVID-19 vaccine. CDR3 in DNA: TGTGCCAGCAGCAGAACTAGCGGGGGGCTCATCAATGAGCAGTTCTTC. This translates into CASSRTSGGLINEQFF.